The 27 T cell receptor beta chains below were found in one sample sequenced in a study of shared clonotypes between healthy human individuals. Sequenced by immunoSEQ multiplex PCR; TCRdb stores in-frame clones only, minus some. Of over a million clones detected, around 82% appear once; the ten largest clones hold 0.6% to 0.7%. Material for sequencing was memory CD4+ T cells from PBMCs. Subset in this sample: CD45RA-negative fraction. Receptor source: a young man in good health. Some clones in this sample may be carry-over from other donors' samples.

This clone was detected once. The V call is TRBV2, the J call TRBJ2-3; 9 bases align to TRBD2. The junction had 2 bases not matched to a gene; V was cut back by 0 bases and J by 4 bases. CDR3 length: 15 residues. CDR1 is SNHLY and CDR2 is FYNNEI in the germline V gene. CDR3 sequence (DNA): TGTGCCAGCAGTGAAGCTAGCGGGGGAGCAGATACGCAGTATTTT. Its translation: CASSEASGGADTQYF.

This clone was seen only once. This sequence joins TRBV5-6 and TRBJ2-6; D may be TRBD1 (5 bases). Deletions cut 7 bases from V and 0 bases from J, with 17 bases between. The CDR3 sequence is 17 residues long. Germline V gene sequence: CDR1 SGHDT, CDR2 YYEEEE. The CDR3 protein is CASSGSDRLSGANVLTF. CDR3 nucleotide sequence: TGTGCCAGCTCAGGTTCCGACAGACTCTCTGGGGCCAACGTCCTGACTTTC. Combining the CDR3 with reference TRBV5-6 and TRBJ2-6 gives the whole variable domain DAGVTQSPTHLIKTRGQQVTLRCSPKSGHDTVSWYQQALGQGPQFIFQYYEEEERQRGNFPDRFSGHQFPNYSSELNVNALLLGDSALYLCASSGSDRLSGANVLTFGAGSRLTVL.

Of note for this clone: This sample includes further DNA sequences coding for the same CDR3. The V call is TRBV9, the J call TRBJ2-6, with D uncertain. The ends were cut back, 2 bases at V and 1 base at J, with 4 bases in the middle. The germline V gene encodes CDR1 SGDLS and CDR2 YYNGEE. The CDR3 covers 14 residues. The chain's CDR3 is CASSVSSGANVLTF. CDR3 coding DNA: TGTGCCAGCAGCGTCTCTTCTGGGGCCAACGTCCTGACTTTC.

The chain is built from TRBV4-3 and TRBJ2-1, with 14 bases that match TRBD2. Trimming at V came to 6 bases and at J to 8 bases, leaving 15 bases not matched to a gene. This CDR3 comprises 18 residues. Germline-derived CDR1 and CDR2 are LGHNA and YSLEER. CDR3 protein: CASRLNGWGLAGEDEQFF. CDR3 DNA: TGCGCCAGCAGGCTTAATGGGTGGGGACTAGCGGGAGAAGATGAGCAGTTCTTC.

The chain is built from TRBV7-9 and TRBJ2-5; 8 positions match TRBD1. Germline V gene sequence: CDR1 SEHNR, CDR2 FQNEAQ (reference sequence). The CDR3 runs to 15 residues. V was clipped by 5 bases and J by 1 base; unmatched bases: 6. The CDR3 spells CASSPGQVTQETQYF. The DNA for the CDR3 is TGTGCCAGCAGCCCGGGACAGGTGACCCAAGAGACCCAGTACTTC.

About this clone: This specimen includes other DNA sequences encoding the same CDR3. CDR3 region: CASSPGLADEQYF. The DNA for the CDR3 is TGTGCCAGCTCACCGGGACTAGCGGACGAGCAGTACTTC. V gene TRBV18 combines with J gene TRBJ2-7, with 11 bases fitting TRBD2. The CDR3 runs 13 residues. J was trimmed by 5 bases and V by 3 bases; bases with no gene match: 0. Per germline, CDR1 KGHSH and CDR2 LQKENI.

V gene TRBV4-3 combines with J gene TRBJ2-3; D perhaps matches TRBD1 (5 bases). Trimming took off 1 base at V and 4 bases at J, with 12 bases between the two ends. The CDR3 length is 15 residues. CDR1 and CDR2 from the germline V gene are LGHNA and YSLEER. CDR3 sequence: CASSQGRAGPDTQYF. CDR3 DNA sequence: TGCGCCAGCAGCCAAGGACGGGCAGGGCCAGATACGCAGTATTTT.

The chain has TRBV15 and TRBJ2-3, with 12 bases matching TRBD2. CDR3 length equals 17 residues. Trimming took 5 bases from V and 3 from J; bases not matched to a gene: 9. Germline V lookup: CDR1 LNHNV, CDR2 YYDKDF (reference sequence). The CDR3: CATSPRLAGDGTDTQYF. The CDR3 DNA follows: TGTGCCACCAGCCCCAGACTAGCGGGAGATGGGACAGATACGCAGTATTTT.

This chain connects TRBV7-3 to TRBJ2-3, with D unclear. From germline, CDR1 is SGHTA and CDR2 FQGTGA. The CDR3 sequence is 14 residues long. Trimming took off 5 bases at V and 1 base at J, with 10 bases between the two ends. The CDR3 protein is CASSKGLGTDTQYF. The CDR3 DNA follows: TGTGCCAGCAGCAAAGGGCTTGGCACAGATACGCAGTATTTT.

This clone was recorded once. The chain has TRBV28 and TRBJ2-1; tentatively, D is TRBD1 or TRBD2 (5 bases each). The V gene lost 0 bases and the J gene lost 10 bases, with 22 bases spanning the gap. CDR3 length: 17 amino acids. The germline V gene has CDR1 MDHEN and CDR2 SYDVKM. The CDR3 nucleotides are TGTGCCAGCAGTTTATGGCTCCCCAGAGGGACCCCTGAGGAGCAGTTCTTC. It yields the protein CASSLWLPRGTPEEQFF.

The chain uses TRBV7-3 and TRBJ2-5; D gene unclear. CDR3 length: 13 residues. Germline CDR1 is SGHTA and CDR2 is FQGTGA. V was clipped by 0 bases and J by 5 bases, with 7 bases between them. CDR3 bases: TGTGCCAGCAGCTTAACTCCCAAGGAGACCCAGTACTTC. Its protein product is CASSLTPKETQYF.

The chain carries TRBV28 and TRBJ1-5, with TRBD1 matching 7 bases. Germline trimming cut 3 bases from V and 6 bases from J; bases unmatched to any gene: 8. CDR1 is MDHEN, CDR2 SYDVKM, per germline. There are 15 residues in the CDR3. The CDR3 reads CASSFLVGGSQPQHF. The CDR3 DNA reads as TGTGCCAGCAGTTTCTTGGTAGGGGGCAGTCAGCCCCAGCATTTT.

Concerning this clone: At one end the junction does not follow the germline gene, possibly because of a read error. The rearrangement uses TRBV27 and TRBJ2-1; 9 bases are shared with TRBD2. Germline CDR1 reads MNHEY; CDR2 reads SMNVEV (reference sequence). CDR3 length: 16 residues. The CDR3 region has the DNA TGTGCCAGCAGTCCGCGCGGGGGGACTAGCTACCATGAGCAGTTCTTC. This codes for CASSPRGGTSYHEQFF.

CDR3 nucleotides: TGCAGTGCCTCGACAGGGGATGAGCAGTTCTTC. Translation gives CSASTGDEQFF. V and J are TRBV20-1 and TRBJ2-1, with 8 bases matching TRBD1. Unmatched junction bases numbered 3, after V lost 6 bases and J lost 8 bases. Germline lookup yields CDR1 DFQATT and CDR2 SNEGSKA (reference sequence). The CDR3 has 11 residues.

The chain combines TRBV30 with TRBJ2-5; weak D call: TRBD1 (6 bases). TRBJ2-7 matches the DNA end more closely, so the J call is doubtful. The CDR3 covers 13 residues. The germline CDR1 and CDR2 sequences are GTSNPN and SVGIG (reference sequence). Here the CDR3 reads CAWAGTPQHEQYF. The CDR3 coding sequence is TGTGCGTGGGCCGGGACACCCCAACACGAGCAGTACTTC.

The CDR3 is CASSRDRGGNQPQHF. CDR3 nucleotide sequence: TGTGCCAGCAGCCGGGACAGGGGGGGAAATCAGCCCCAGCATTTT. V is TRBV6-5 and J is TRBJ1-5, with 11 bases that match TRBD1. The CDR3 is made up of 15 amino acids. V was pared by 6 bases and J by 4 bases, with 5 bases of the junction left unmatched. CDR1 is MNHEY, CDR2 SVGAGI, per germline.

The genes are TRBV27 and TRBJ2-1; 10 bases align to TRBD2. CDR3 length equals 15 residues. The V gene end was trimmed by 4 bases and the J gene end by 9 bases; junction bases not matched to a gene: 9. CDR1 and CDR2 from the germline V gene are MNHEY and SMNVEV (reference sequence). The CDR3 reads CASSSASGSIGEQFF. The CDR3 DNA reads TGTGCCAGCAGTTCGGCTAGCGGGAGCATCGGTGAGCAGTTCTTC.

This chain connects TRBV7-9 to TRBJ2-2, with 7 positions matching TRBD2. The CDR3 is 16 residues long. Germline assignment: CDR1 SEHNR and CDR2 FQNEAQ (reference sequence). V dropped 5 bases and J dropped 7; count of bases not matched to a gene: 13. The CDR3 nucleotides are TGTGCCAGCAGCCTCAGCGGGATTACCGAAGGCGGGGAGCTGTTTTTT. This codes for CASSLSGITEGGELFF.

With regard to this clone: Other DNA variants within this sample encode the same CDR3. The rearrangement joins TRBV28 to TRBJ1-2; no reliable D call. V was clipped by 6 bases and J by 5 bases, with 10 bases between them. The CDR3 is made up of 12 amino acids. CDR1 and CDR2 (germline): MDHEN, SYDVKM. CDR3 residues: CASSPPFYGYTF. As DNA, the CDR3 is TGTGCCAGCAGCCCTCCGTTTTATGGCTACACCTTC.

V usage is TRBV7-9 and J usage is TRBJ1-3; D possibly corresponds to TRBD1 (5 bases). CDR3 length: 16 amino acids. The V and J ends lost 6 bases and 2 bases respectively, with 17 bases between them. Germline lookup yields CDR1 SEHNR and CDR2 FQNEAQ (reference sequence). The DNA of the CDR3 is TGTGCCAGCAGGCGGGGGACCGGGACGACTGGAAACACCATATATTTT. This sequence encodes CASRRGTGTTGNTIYF.

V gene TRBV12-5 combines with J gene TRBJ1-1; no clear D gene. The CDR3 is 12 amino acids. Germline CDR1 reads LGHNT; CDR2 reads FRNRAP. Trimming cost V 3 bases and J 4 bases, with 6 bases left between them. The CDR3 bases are TGTGCTAGTGGTTTACTGGGCACTGAAGCTTTCTTT. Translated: CASGLLGTEAFF.

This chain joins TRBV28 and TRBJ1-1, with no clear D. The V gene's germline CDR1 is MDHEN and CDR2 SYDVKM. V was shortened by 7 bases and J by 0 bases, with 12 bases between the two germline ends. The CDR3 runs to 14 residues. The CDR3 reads CASIPGPMNTEAFF. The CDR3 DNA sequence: TGTGCCAGCATCCCCGGACCCATGAACACTGAAGCTTTCTTT.

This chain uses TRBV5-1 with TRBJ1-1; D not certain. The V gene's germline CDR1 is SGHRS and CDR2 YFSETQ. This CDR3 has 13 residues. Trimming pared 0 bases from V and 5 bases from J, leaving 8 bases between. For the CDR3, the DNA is TGCGCCAGCAGCTTGGATGCGGGTACTGAAGCTTTCTTT. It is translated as CASSLDAGTEAFF.

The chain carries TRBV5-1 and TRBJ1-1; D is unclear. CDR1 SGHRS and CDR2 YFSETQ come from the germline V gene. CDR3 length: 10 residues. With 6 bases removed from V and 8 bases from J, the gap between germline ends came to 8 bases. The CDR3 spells CASMGREAFF. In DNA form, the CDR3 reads TGCGCCAGCATGGGCAGAGAAGCTTTCTTT.

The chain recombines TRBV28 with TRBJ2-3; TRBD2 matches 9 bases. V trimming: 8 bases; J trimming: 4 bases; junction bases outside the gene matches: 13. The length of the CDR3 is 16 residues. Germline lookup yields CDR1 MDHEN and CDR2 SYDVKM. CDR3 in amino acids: CASDYNWREGADTQYF. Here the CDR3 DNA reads TGTGCCAGCGACTACAACTGGCGGGAGGGAGCAGATACGCAGTATTTT.

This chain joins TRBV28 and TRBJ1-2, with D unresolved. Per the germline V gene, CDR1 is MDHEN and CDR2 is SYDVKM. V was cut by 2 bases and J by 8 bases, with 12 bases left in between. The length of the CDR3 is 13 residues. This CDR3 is CASSLLTQEGYTF. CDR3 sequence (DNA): TGTGCCAGCAGTTTACTGACCCAGGAGGGCTACACCTTC.

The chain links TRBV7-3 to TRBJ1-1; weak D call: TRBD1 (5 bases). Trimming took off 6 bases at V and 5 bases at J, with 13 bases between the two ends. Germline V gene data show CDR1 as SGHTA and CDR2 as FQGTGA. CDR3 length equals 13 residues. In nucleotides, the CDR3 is TGTGCCAGCAGACCCCTGGGGGAGACTGAAGCTTTCTTT. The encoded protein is CASRPLGETEAFF.